The clone carrying this T cell receptor (beta chain) has at least ten counts. The length of the CDR3 is 18 residues. V lost 5 bases, J lost 0 bases, and 22 bases lay in between. Germline V gene data show CDR1 as SGHTA and CDR2 as FQGNSA. RNA transcripts served as the template for amplifying TCR beta CDR3 regions. Carried out on the TCR CDR3, a first-round RT-PCR used the HTBI primer set. TCRdb called the multiplex PCR reads again in MiXCR, with one record for every CDR3 protein. The table has roughly 110,000 distinct CDR3 sequences, around a sixth seen once. This sample was included in a study of T cells in Graves' hyperthyroidism and ophthalmopathy.

The origin of this receptor is a woman in her 50s with Graves' hyperthyroidism. Sequenced: blood. This chain links TRBV7-2 with TRBJ1-2; D may be TRBD1 (6 bases). The CDR3 loop is CASSQSGTNSYSNYGYTF. CDR3 nucleotide sequence: TGTGCCAGCAGCCAATCCGGGACAAACTCTTATTCTAACTATGGCTACACCTTC.